One T cell receptor (beta chain) is described in this entry. What it binds is unknown. These data belong to a study of lymphopenia after photon versus proton radiotherapy. The study, taken as a whole, reports: A bigger post-nadir fall in TCR diversity correlated inversely with survival time in deceased patients.

The protocol was immunoSEQ multiplex PCR, while the TCRdb copy is restricted to in-frame clones and leaves out a portion. The sample consists of 50,000 to 65,000 clones, approximately 86% of them appearing once. From germline, CDR1 is MNHEY and CDR2 SMNVEV (reference sequence). V was trimmed by 7 bases and J by 3 bases, leaving 18 bases between them. The CDR3 loop spans 16 amino acids. The specimen was peripheral blood, collected from a patient treated with proton-based radiotherapy. V is TRBV27 and J is TRBJ2-2; tentatively, D is TRBD2 (5 bases). The receptor's source is an elderly man with esophageal cancer. The CDR3 region is CASTRRGRDYTGELFF. The CDR3 DNA sequence: TGTGCCAGCACTCGCCGGGGAAGGGATTACACCGGGGAGCTGTTTTTT.